The T cell receptor beta chain described here comes from a study of graft-versus-host responses after intestinal transplantation. Only in-frame clones appear in the TCRdb table, and some are missing; sequencing was by immunoSEQ multiplex PCR. Of around 92,000 clones in the sample, about 83% were seen once. Germline V gene lookup returns CDR1 SGDLS and CDR2 YYNGEE. Deletions cut 1 base from V and 1 base from J, with 11 bases between. The CDR3 totals 15 residues. The receptor was derived from a human patient who received an intestinal transplant, so some T cells may come from the graft donor. The sample consisted of PBMCs, taken 255 days after intestinal transplant. The rearrangement links TRBV9 to TRBJ1-1; no clear D gene. Written as DNA, the CDR3 is TGTGCCAGCAGCGTATATCGAGAGGGGAACACTGAAGCTTTCTTT. Amino acid sequence: CASSVYREGNTEAFF. The variable domain in full, completed from reference TRBV9 and TRBJ1-1, reads DSGVTQTPKHLITATGQRVTLRCSPRSGDLSVYWYQQSLDQGLQFLIQYYNGEERAKGNILERFSAQQFPDLHSELNLSSLELGDSALYFCASSVYREGNTEAFFGQGTRLTVV.